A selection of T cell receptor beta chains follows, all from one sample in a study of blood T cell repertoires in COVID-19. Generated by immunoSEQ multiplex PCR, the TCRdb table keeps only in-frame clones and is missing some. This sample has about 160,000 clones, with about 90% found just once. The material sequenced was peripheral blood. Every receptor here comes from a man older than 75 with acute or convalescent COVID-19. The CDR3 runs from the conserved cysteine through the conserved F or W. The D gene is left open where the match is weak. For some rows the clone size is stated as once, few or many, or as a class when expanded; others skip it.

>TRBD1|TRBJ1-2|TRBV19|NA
TGTGCCAGTACCTCACCTTCAAGGACAGGAATTTTAGCTAACTATGGCTACACCTTC
CASTSPSRTGILANYGYTF
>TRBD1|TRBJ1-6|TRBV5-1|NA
TGCGCCAGCTCCCGTTTGGACAGGGTTCACTTT
CASSRLDRVHF
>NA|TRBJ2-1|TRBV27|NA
TGTGCCAGCAGCATAAGGTCAGGTGAGCAGTTCTTC
CASSIRSGEQFF
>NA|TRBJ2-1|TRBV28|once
TGTGCCAGCCGGAGCCCCCCGAGGGTGAGGACCTACAATGAGCAGTTCTTC
CASRSPPRVRTYNEQFF
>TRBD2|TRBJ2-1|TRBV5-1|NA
TGCGCCAGCAGCTTGTTTAGGACTAGCGGGACCCTTTACAATGAGCAGTTCTTC
CASSLFRTSGTLYNEQFF
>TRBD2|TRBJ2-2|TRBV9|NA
TGTGCCAGCAGCCCTCGGACTAGCGGACCCACCGGGGAGCTGTTTTTT
CASSPRTSGPTGELFF
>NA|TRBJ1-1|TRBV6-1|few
TGTGCCAGCAGTGAACATACGGGAGGTGGGGGAAAAGCTTTCTTT
CASSEHTGGGGKAFF
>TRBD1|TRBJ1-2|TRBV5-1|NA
TGCGCCAGCAGCTTGGAGGGACAGTATGGCTACACCTTC
CASSLEGQYGYTF
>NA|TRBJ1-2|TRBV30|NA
TGTGCCTGGATCCCACCCCCCGGGACTAACTATGGCTACACCTTC
CAWIPPPGTNYGYTF
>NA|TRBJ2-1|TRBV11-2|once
TGTGCCAGCAGCTTGACTCTCCACAATGAGCAGTTCTTC
CASSLTLHNEQFF
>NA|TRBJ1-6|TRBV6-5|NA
TGTGCCAGCACGGACAGCCTTGGGTATTCACCCCTCCACTTT
CASTDSLGYSPLHF
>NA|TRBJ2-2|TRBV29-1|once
TGCAGCGGCGTCGTGACAGTAAACACCGGGGAGCTGTTTTTT
CSGVVTVNTGELFF
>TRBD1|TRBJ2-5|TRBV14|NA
TGTGCCAGCAGCACCGGGACAGGAGAGACCCAGTACTTC
CASSTGTGETQYF
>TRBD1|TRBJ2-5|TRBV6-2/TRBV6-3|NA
TGTGCCAGCAGTCCAAGACAGGGGGCTGCGGAGACCCAGTACTTC
CASSPRQGAAETQYF
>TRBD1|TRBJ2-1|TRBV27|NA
TGTGCCAGCAGTCTCCGGGACAGGTACAATGAGCAGTTCTTC
CASSLRDRYNEQFF
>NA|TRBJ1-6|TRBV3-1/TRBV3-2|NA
TGTGCCAGCAGCCAATCCCGGGGGGTAGGCTCACCCCTCCACTTT
CASSQSRGVGSPLHF
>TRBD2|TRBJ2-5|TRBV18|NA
TGTGCCAGCTCCCAAACAGCGGGGACCGTGGTGACCCAGTACTTC
CASSQTAGTVVTQYF
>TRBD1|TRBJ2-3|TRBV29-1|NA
TGCAGCGCACAGGGGGCGGCAGATACGCAGTATTTT
CSAQGAADTQYF
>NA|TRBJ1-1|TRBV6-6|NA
TGTGCCAGCAGTTCCTTAGTGGACACTGAAGCTTTCTTT
CASSSLVDTEAFF
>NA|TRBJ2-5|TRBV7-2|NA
TGTGCCAGCAGCTTCGGGGGAGCGGAGACCCAGTACTTC
CASSFGGAETQYF
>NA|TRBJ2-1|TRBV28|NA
TGTGCCAGCAGTACCGGGAAATTAGGGAAGCAGTTCTTC
CASSTGKLGKQFF
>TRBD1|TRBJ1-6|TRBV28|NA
TGTGCCAGCAGTTCCGGAACTTACTTCCTCAGGGGGTCACCCCTCCACTTT
CASSSGTYFLRGSPLHF
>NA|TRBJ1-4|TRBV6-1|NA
TGTGCCAGCAGTGAAACAGTCCAGTATAATGAAAAACTGTTTTTT
CASSETVQYNEKLFF
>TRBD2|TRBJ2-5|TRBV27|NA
TGTGCCAGCAGGGACCCGGGACTAGCGGGGCAAGAGACCCAGTACTTC
CASRDPGLAGQETQYF
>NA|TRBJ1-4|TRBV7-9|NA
TGTGCCAGCAGCTCGACTTCGGCCAGTTGGGAAAAACTGTTTTTT
CASSSTSASWEKLFF
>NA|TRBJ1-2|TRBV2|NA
TGTGCCAGCAGTGAACCAGGACTTAACTATGGCTACACCTTC
CASSEPGLNYGYTF
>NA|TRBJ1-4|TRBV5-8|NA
TGTGCCAGCAGCTTGGGATCAGGGGTCGTTACTAATGAAAAACTGTTTTTT
CASSLGSGVVTNEKLFF
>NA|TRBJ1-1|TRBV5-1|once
TGCGCCAGCAGCTTGAGTGGCATGAACACTGAAGCTTTCTTT
CASSLSGMNTEAFF
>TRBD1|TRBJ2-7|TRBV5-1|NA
TGCGCCAGCAGCACTGGGACAGGTGTCTACGAGCAGTACTTC
CASSTGTGVYEQYF
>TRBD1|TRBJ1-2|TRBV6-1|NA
TGTGCCAGCAGTGAAACAGGGGACTATGGCTACACCTTC
CASSETGDYGYTF
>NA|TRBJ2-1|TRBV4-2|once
TGTGCCAGCAGCCAAGAAGTTCAGCGGAGCTCCTACAATGAGCAGTTCTTC
CASSQEVQRSSYNEQFF
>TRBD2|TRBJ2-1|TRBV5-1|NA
TGCGCCAGCAGTCAGACTAGCGGGGTGTTCAATGAGCAGTTCTTC
CASSQTSGVFNEQFF
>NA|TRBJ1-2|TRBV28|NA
TGTGCCAGCAGAACAGCCAACTATGGCTACACCTTC
CASRTANYGYTF
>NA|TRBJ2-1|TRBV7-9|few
TGTGCCAGCAGCTTAGTGCAGGTCAATGAGCAGTTCTTC
CASSLVQVNEQFF
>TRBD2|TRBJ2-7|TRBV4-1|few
TGCGCCAGCAGCCCCGACACTAGCGGGGGCTACGAGCAGTACTTC
CASSPDTSGGYEQYF
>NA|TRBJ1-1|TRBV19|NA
TGTGCCAGTAGTCCCCGGACGGGGGGCACTGAAGCTTTCTTT
CASSPRTGGTEAFF
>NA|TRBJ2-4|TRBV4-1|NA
TGCGCCAGCAGCCCGGGACTGGACGAAGCCAAAAACATTCAGTACTTC
CASSPGLDEAKNIQYF
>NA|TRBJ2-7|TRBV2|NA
TGTGCCAGCAGAAGTACAGGGTCCTCCTACGAGCAGTACTTC
CASRSTGSSYEQYF
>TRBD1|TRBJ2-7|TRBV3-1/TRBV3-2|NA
TGTGCCAGCAGCCAAGCGGTGCGAGGACAGGGCTACGAGCAGTACTTC
CASSQAVRGQGYEQYF
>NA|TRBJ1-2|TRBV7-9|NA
TGTGCCAGCCGCCCTTGGGCAGAATTCTATGGCTACACCTTC
CASRPWAEFYGYTF
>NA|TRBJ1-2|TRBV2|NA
TGTGCCAGCAGTGACGTGGGGGGGCGCCACTATGGCTACACCTTC
CASSDVGGRHYGYTF
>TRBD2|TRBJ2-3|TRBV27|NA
TGTGCCAGCAACCTTCGGGGGGTTTACACAGATACGCAGTATTTT
CASNLRGVYTDTQYF
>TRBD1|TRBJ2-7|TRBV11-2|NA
TGTGCCAGCAGCTTAGGGACAGGGCCAACCTACGAGCAGTACTTC
CASSLGTGPTYEQYF
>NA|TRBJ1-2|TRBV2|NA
TGTGCCAGCAGTGAAACGCGGCTGGAGGGCTACACCTTC
CASSETRLEGYTF
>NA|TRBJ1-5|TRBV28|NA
TGTGCCAGCAGACCCGGGACGGGAGATTGGCCCCAGCATTTT
CASRPGTGDWPQHF
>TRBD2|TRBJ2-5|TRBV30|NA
TGTGCCTGGAGTGTAGTGGGACTAGTTGCCCAGTACTTC
CAWSVVGLVAQYF
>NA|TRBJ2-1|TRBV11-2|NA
TGTGCCAGCAGCGTCGACAGATATACGGGCGGAGACTACAATGAGCAGTTCTTC
CASSVDRYTGGDYNEQFF
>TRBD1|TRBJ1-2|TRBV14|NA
TGTGCCAGCAGCCCCCGTGACAGGGCGGCTAACTATGGCTACACCTTC
CASSPRDRAANYGYTF
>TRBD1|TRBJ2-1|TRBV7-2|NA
TGTGCCAGCAGCTTAGCGCTTGGACAGGGACGGAATGAGCAGTTCTTC
CASSLALGQGRNEQFF
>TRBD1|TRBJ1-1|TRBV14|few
TGTGCCAGCAGCCCGGGGACAGGAGGCAAGAGGACATCTGAAGCTTTCTTT
CASSPGTGGKRTSEAFF
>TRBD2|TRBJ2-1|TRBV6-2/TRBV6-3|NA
TGTGCCAGCACCCCTCTCCTAGCGGAAAACAATGAGCAGTTCTTC
CASTPLLAENNEQFF
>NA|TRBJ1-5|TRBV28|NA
TGTGCCAGCACGGTTTGGACAGCAAGGAACGGCCAGCCCCAGCATTTT
CASTVWTARNGQPQHF
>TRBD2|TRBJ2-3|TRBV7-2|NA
TGTGCCAGCAGCTTAGGCAGCGGGGGCCCTCCGAGCCGGACGCAGTATTTT
CASSLGSGGPPSRTQYF
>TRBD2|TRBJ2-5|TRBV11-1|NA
TGTGCCAGCAGCACTAGCGGAGAGACCCAGTACTTC
CASSTSGETQYF
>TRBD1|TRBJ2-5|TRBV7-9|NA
TGTGCCAGCACCACGACAGGGATGAGAGAGACCCAGTACTTC
CASTTTGMRETQYF